This T cell receptor beta chain was obtained from a study of T cell therapy after organ transplantation (dated by TCRdb to the late 2010s). Study-level background: The therapy products consisted of autologous CMV-specific T cells grown in vitro for approximately two weeks using a peptide pool of 30 HLA class I and II CMV epitopes. Among the approximately 10 patients, eight were classed as clinical responders, while two were classed as nonresponders. This study was a follow-up analysis of the TRBV repertoire from an open-label phase I trial that tested autologous CMV-specific adoptive T cell therapy in people who had received solid-organ transplants. Only about 75% of the 10 patients had long-term post-therapy samples available. Long-term post-therapy blood samples were obtained 20 to 29 weeks after therapy was completed. Up to 6 T cell doses were administered to patients every 2 weeks, and patients were monitored for roughly 28 weeks after therapy was completed. A median of 1.92 x 10^8 CMV-specific T cells was administered to patients across 2 to 6 intravenous infusions. The paper's findings and limits, for the study overall: The fold change in CD8 clonality after therapy was inversely correlated with pretherapy clonality, which suggests that less biased repertoires were more open to remodeling. Few detected expansions in nonresponders may reflect reduced sample coverage from poor CD8+ T cell yield. The small cohort prevented assessing confounders such as concurrent antirejection and antiviral medications. Both transferred clonotypes and endogenous clonotypes not detected in the therapy products appeared to be included in post-therapy reconstitution. Marked pretherapy clonal expansions with minimal repertoire change after therapy were observed in nonresponders.

The time point label, read with the paper, signifies: 20-29 weeks after completion of therapy. The patients had received solid-organ transplants and had cytomegalovirus that was drug-resistant/recurrent. Around eleven of the trial participants were picked for repertoire analysis depending on whether post-therapy peripheral blood mononuclear cells were available. Viable CD3+CD8+CD4- lymphocytes were sorted from PBMCs on a BD FACSAria III. The Qiagen DNeasy Kit was used to extract genomic DNA from sorted cells. Using the immunoSEQ two-step, bias-controlled multiplex PCR assay, TRB CDR3 regions were amplified from genomic DNA. Sequencing of CDR3 libraries was carried out on an Illumina NextSeq 500. Turning to the authors' computational methods: The immunoSEQ Analyzer platform was used for initial alignment and bioinformatics, including bias normalization against synthetic CDR3 analogs. V, D and J gene annotation followed the IMGT database definitions. VDJtools version 1.1.10 and the R package tcR version 2.2.1.11 were used with default settings for further TRBV analyses. For the GLIPH analysis, version 1.0 was run with default settings. In CDR3 sequences with at least 5 reads, significant changes in clonotype frequency were tested by a 2-sided binomial test with Benjamini-Hochberg correction (alpha = 0.01). This is the immuneACCESS table as TCRdb keeps it, with only in-frame sequences that have V and J called. A part of the clones is gone; compared with another copy, unresolved V genes explain less than half, and the rest is unexplained. The D gene and trimming were derived from the DNA, and the V and J assignments and clone size from that table. The sample yields about 1,500 clones; approximately 78% were counted once. Of the sample, under 60% is held by the ten largest clones.

Points on this clone: The clone's antigen remains unknown. The input lacks base qualities; no much larger clone sits a single base away.

For CDR1 and CDR2, the germline V gene lists MNHEY and SVGAGI. The CDR3 spans 11 residues, from the cysteine through the phenylalanine. Just CDR3 DNA is preserved here, 33 bases in frame from base 1. V is reduced by 6 bases and J by 7 bases, leaving a spacing of 9 bases between them. The sample consisted of CD8+ T cells from blood, taken after autologous CMV-specific T cell therapy. This clonotype was sampled from a human patient who had received a solid organ transplant and had CMV disease. After a transplant, some T cells may have been passed on by the graft donor. This chain is built from TRBV6-5 and TRBJ1-1, with an unclear D gene assignment. CDR3 protein: CASRDEGEAFF. The DNA reads as follows: TGTGCCAGCAGAGATGAGGGTGAAGCTTTCTTT.